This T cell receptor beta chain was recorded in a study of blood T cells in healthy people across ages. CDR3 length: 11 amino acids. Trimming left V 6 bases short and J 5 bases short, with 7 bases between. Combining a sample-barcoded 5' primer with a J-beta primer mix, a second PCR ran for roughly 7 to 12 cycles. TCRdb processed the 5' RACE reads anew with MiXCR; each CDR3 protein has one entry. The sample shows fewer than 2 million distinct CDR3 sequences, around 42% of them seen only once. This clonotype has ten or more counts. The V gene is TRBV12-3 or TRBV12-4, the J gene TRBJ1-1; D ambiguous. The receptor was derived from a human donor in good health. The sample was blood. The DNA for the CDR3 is TGTGCCAGCAGACTGGGGACTGAAGCTTTCTTT. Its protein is CASRLGTEAFF.